This T cell receptor (beta chain) was identified during a study of T cell responses to AZD1222 COVID-19 vaccine. General study findings and limits: Every sample of the repertoires postdated the peak T cell response. Females made up more of the donors, who were largely white British, and clonal diversity may have come out too low.

Concerning this clone itself: Its specificity is not known.

Some clones are missing from TCRdb's copy, which holds only in-frame ones; the method was immunoSEQ multiplex PCR. Here the sample spans about 190,000 clones, around 87% being singletons. V was trimmed by 4 bases and J by 1 base, leaving 10 bases between them. The CDR3 consists of 14 residues. Germline CDR1 and CDR2: MDHEN and SYDVKM. The origin of this receptor is an adult in good health. The chain links TRBV28 to TRBJ1-1; a weak D match, TRBD1 (6 bases). The starting material was peripheral blood, obtained on day 0 of MenACWY control vaccination. The CDR3 DNA follows: TGTGCCAGCAGTTGGGGGGCCACGAACACTGAAGCTTTCTTT. This sequence encodes CASSWGATNTEAFF. Full variable domain (remainder filled in from reference TRBV28 and TRBJ1-1): DVKVTQSSRYLVKRTGEKVFLECVQDMDHENMFWYRQDPGLGLRLIYFSYDVKMKEKGDIPEGYSVSREKKERFSLILESASTNQTSMYLCASSWGATNTEAFFGQGTRLTVV.